This T cell receptor beta chain was observed in a study of shared clonotypes between healthy human individuals. Across the study: Three plates each covered CD4 naive and memory; CD8 naive two, CD8 memory one.

About this clone itself: Its antigen is undetermined.

This CDR3 spans 16 amino acids. The germline CDR1 and CDR2 sequences are KGHSH and LQKENI. V dropped 2 bases and J dropped 4; count of bases not matched to a gene: 8. Study outcomes and limitations: Shared across a few donors were about 4.6% of the naive CD4 clonotypes.

Here immunoSEQ multiplex PCR was the method, and the copy in TCRdb shows in-frame clones only, minus some. The data show more than 2 million clones, about 95% seen once. CD45RO-negative cells were positively selected for CCR7, leaving out terminally differentiated effector memory CD45RA+ cells. V usage is TRBV18 and J usage is TRBJ2-1; 7 bases are shared with TRBD2. This sequence was found in a man in his late teens or twenties in good health. Sequencing used naive CD8+ T cells sorted from blood. CDR3 DNA: TGTGCCAGCTCACCAGGGGAGGGGAATCAGTACAATGAGCAGTTCTTC. This translates into CASSPGEGNQYNEQFF.